Following are 18 T cell receptor beta chains from one sample sequenced in a study of blood T cell repertoires in COVID-19. Some clones are missing from TCRdb's copy, which holds only in-frame ones; the method was immunoSEQ multiplex PCR. Altogether 100,000 to 140,000 clones are present, 75% to 95% being singletons, with the ten largest covering roughly 1.3%. The sample taken for sequencing was peripheral blood. The source of these receptors is a woman in her twenties or thirties with acute or convalescent COVID-19.

Concerning this clone: The junction and the germline gene differ at one end; a read error may be behind it. In DNA, the CDR3 is TGCTCCAAAGGGGGGAGGGAGGCTACCGGGGCGCTGAGGCATTTT. Protein sequence: CSKGGREATGALRHF. The genes are TRBV23-1 and TRBJ2-3, with TRBD2 as a possible D gene (7 bases). TRBV23-1 is an ORF; its function is uncertain. CDR3 length: 15 amino acids.

CDR3 in amino acids: CASSLRTSGRARETQYF. The CDR3 bases are TGTGCCAGCAGCTTAAGGACTAGCGGGAGGGCCAGAGAGACCCAGTACTTC. The genes are TRBV5-6 and TRBJ2-5; TRBD2 aligns across 15 bases. The CDR3 covers 17 residues. V trimming: 2 bases; J trimming: 4 bases; junction bases outside the gene matches: 6. Germline CDR1 is SGHDT and CDR2 is YYEEEE. The whole variable domain, remainder taken from reference TRBV5-6 and TRBJ2-5, is DAGVTQSPTHLIKTRGQQVTLRCSPKSGHDTVSWYQQALGQGPQFIFQYYEEEERQRGNFPDRFSGHQFPNYSSELNVNALLLGDSALYLCASSLRTSGRARETQYFGPGTRLLVL.

The chain joins TRBV9 to TRBJ2-2; D is possibly TRBD2 (6 bases). V lost 0 bases to trimming and J lost 4 bases, with 19 bases between them. CDR3 length: 18 residues. CDR1 SGDLS and CDR2 YYNGEE come from the germline V gene. The CDR3 coding sequence is TGTGCCAGCAGCGTAGTTAACTTCCGCGGAGGGATCACCGGGGAGCTGTTTTTT. Translating it yields CASSVVNFRGGITGELFF.

This chain joins TRBV3-1 (or the pseudogene TRBV3-2) and TRBJ2-7, with 9 bases matching TRBD1. V lost 1 base and J lost 3; bases outside the gene matches: 7. The CDR3 is 16 amino acids. From germline, CDR1 is LGHDT and CDR2 YNNKEL (reference sequence). The CDR3 bases are TGTGCCAGCAGCCAAGCACAGGGGGCGCTGGTCTACGAGCAGTACTTC. As protein: CASSQAQGALVYEQYF.

The chain couples TRBV7-8 to TRBJ1-2; possible D gene TRBD1, 6 bases. Germline V gene lookup returns CDR1 SGHVS and CDR2 FQNEAQ. V was pared by 4 bases and J by 8 bases, with 20 bases between. This CDR3 is built from 15 residues. CDR3 protein: CASSSRTLTGSGYTF. CDR3 bases: TGTGCCAGCAGCTCCCGGACCTTAACAGGGTCCGGCTACACCTTC.

The chain links TRBV7-9 to TRBJ2-7, with D unresolved. This CDR3 is 14 amino acids long. Trimming took off 2 bases at V and 0 bases at J, with 8 bases between the two ends. Germline V gene sequence: CDR1 SEHNR, CDR2 FQNEAQ (reference sequence). Written as DNA, the CDR3 is TGTGCCAGCAGCTTAAGCGTAAACTCCTACGAGCAGTACTTC. It encodes CASSLSVNSYEQYF. Full variable domain (outside the CDR3, taken from reference TRBV7-9 and TRBJ2-7): DTGVSQNPRHKITKRGQNVTFRCDPISEHNRLYWYRQTLGQGPEFLTYFQNEAQLEKSRLLSDRFSAERPKGSFSTLEIQRTEQGDSAMYLCASSLSVNSYEQYFGPGTRLTVT.

The chain joins TRBV14 to TRBJ2-3; D gene ambiguous. The length of the CDR3 is 13 residues. CDR1 and CDR2 from the germline V gene are SGHDN and FVKESK. V was cut by 1 base and J by 0 bases, with 2 bases left in between. The CDR3 is CASSQASTDTQYF. In DNA, the CDR3 is TGTGCCAGCAGCCAAGCTAGCACAGATACGCAGTATTTT.

This chain links TRBV18 with TRBJ1-2; the D is unclear. Germline V gene sequence: CDR1 KGHSH, CDR2 LQKENI. This CDR3 has 18 amino acids. The V end lost 0 bases, the J end lost 8 bases, and 25 bases lay between the germline ends. The CDR3 DNA sequence: TGTGCCAGCTCACCACCGCGGCTGGAGCAACTCCCGACGCGGGGCTACACCTTC. This encodes CASSPPRLEQLPTRGYTF.

This clone was picked up a small number of times. The chain joins TRBV4-3 to TRBJ2-7, with TRBD2 matching 9 bases. Per the germline V gene, CDR1 is LGHNA and CDR2 is YSLEER. There are 17 residues in the CDR3. V was clipped by 4 bases and J by 2 bases; unmatched bases: 12. CDR3 sequence (DNA): TGCGCCAGCAGCCCGACTTGGGGAGCGGGAGGCACCTACGAGCAGTACTTC. Encoded protein: CASSPTWGAGGTYEQYF.

The chain uses TRBV7-5 and TRBJ1-1; no check of the table's D call, TRBD1, against the DNA was made. TRBV7-5 is annotated as a pseudogene. The CDR3 runs to 15 residues. The CDR3 nucleotides read TGTGCCAGAACCTTAGGGACAGGGGTGGACACTGAAGCTTTCTTT. It translates to CARTLGTGVDTEAFF.

This clone was recorded once. The V gene is TRBV30, the J gene TRBJ1-1, with D hard to call. CDR1 and CDR2 from the germline V gene are GTSNPN and SVGIG (reference sequence). CDR3 length: 11 amino acids. V lost 5 bases to trimming and J lost 3 bases, with 7 bases between them. CDR3 sequence reads: CAWCDHTEAFF. Written as DNA, the CDR3 is TGTGCCTGGTGCGATCACACTGAAGCTTTCTTT.

This sequence joins TRBV5-1 and TRBJ2-2; 8 bases match TRBD1. The V and J ends lost 3 bases and 6 bases, in that order; junction bases with no gene match: 4. The CDR3 consists of 14 residues. Germline V CDR1 and CDR2: SGHRS, YFSETQ. CDR3 sequence: CASSSRQGPGELFF. The CDR3 nucleotides read TGCGCCAGCAGCTCCCGACAGGGGCCCGGGGAGCTGTTTTTT.

This clone was recorded a few times. The V gene is TRBV4-3, the J gene TRBJ2-1; 10 nucleotides align to TRBD1. Germline V lookup: CDR1 LGHNA, CDR2 YSLEER. The ends lost 5 bases at V and 8 bases at J; junction bases unmatched: 12. The CDR3 has 16 residues. This CDR3 is CASSYSGTGDVYEQFF. CDR3 in DNA: TGCGCCAGCAGCTACTCCGGGACAGGGGACGTCTATGAGCAGTTCTTC.

The genes are TRBV29-1 and TRBJ2-3; TRBD2 might be the D (6 bases). V dropped 2 bases and J dropped 0 bases, with 15 bases sitting between them. The CDR3 is 16 residues long. CDR1 and CDR2 from the germline V gene are SQVTM and ANQGSEA. CDR3 DNA: TGCAGCGTTGAAATGTTGGGGGGATTCAGCACAGATACGCAGTATTTT. It yields the protein CSVEMLGGFSTDTQYF.

The chain has TRBV28 and TRBJ1-1; D not certain. Germline V CDR1 and CDR2: MDHEN, SYDVKM. The CDR3 runs to 13 residues. V lost 2 bases and J lost 2, with 6 bases in between. CDR3 nucleotide sequence: TGTGCCAGCAGTTTAGGGAGAAACACTGAAGCTTTCTTT. Protein: CASSLGRNTEAFF. The variable domain in full, with the rest retrieved from reference TRBV28 and TRBJ1-1, is DVKVTQSSRYLVKRTGEKVFLECVQDMDHENMFWYRQDPGLGLRLIYFSYDVKMKEKGDIPEGYSVSREKKERFSLILESASTNQTSMYLCASSLGRNTEAFFGQGTRLTVV.

This chain uses TRBV9 with TRBJ1-4, with a possible D match to TRBD1 (6 bases). V lost 0 bases and J lost 5, with 11 bases in between. The CDR3 has 15 residues. Germline V gene sequence: CDR1 SGDLS, CDR2 YYNGEE. CDR3 coding DNA: TGTGCCAGCAGCGTAGCCGGACAGCGGAATGAAAAACTGTTTTTT. This translates into CASSVAGQRNEKLFF.

The rearrangement links TRBV20-1 to TRBJ2-7; D is perhaps TRBD1 (5 bases). This CDR3 spans 11 amino acids. V was shortened by 6 bases and J by 1 base, with 7 bases between the two germline ends. Germline V gene data show CDR1 as DFQATT and CDR2 as SNEGSKA (reference sequence). CDR3 nucleotide sequence: TGCAGTGCCCGGACATCCTACGAGCAGTACTTC. Protein product: CSARTSYEQYF.

The gene calls are TRBV28 and TRBJ1-1; D possibly corresponds to TRBD1 (6 bases). Germline loops: CDR1 MDHEN, CDR2 SYDVKM. This CDR3 spans 15 amino acids. V lost 6 bases, J lost 4 bases, and 18 bases lay in between. The CDR3 loop reads CASRENRVRITEAFF. CDR3 coding DNA: TGTGCCAGCAGAGAAAACAGGGTAAGGATCACTGAAGCTTTCTTT.